The entry below describes one T cell receptor beta chain. The sample holds other DNA sequences that translate to the same CDR3. The data are from a study of blood T cell repertoires in COVID-19. About the study: The cDNA or gDNA used as material had been derived from T cells, B-cell-depleted T cells, or PBMCs.

The repertoire was sequenced with immunoSEQ multiplex PCR; TCRdb's copy has only in-frame clones and lacks some. In the table there are some 300,000 clones, about nine tenths of which are singletons. The study drew participants aged roughly 18 to 95 years from about two dozen US areas. Trimming took 6 bases from V and 0 from J; bases not matched to a gene: 9. Germline-derived CDR1 and CDR2 are MNHEY and SMNVEV (reference sequence). The CDR3 runs 18 residues. This chain connects TRBV27 to TRBJ1-5, with 12 bases lining up with TRBD1. Material: PBMCs or T cells enriched from blood (not recorded which). The source is a middle-aged woman who had recovered from COVID-19. The DNA of the CDR3 is TGTGCCAGCAGACCGGGACAGGGGGCCCCCGATAGCAATCAGCCCCAGCATTTT. This codes for CASRPGQGAPDSNQPQHF.